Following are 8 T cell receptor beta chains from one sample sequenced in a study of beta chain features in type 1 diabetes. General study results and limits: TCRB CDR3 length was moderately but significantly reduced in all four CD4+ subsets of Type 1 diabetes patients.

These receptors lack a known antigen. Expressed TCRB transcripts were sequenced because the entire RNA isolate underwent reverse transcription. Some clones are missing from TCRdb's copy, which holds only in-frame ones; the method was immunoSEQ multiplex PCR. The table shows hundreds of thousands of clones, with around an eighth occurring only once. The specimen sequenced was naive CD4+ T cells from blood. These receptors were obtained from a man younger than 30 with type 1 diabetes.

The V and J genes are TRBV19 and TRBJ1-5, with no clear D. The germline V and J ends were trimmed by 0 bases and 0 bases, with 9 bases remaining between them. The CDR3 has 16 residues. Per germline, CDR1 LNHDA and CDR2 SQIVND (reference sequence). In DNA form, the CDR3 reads TGTGCCAGTAGTATAGAACCCGCTTATAGCAATCAGCCCCAGCATTTT. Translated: CASSIEPAYSNQPQHF.

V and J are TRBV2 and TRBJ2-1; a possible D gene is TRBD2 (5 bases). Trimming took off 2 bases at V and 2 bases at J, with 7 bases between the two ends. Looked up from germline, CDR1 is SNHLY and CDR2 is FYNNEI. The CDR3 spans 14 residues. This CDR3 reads CASSERRAYNEQFF. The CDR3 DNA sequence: TGTGCCAGCAGTGAACGGCGGGCCTACAATGAGCAGTTCTTC. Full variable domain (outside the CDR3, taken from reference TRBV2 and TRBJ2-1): EPEVTQTPSHQVTQMGQEVILRCVPISNHLYFYWYRQILGQKVEFLVSFYNNEISEKSEIFDDQFSVERPDGSNFTLKIRSTKLEDSAMYFCASSERRAYNEQFFGPGTRLTVL.

CDR3 coding DNA: TGTGCCTGGAGCCTTTTATCGCGCGAGCAGTACTTC. The encoded protein is CAWSLLSREQYF. The J gene is TRBJ2-7, the V gene TRBV30; D uncertain. The CDR3 sequence is 12 residues long. V dropped 3 bases and J dropped 6 bases, with 12 bases sitting between them. Germline CDR1 and CDR2: GTSNPN and SVGIG (reference sequence).

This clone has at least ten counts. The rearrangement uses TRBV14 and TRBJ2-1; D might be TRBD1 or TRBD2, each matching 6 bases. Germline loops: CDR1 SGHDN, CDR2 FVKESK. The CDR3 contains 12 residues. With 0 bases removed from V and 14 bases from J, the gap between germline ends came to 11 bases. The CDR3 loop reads CASSQDGGPKFF. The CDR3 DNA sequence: TGTGCCAGCAGCCAAGATGGGGGGCCCAAGTTCTTC.

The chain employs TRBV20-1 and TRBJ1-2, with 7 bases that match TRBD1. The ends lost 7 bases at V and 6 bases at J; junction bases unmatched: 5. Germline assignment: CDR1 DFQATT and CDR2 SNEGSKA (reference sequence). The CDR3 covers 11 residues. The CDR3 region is CSGVGGDGYTF. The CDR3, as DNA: TGCAGTGGGGTAGGGGGCGATGGCTACACCTTC.

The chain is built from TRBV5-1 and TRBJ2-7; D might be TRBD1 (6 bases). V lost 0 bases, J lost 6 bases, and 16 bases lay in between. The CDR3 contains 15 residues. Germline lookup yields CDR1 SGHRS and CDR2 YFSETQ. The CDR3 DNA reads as TGCGCCAGCAGCTTGGGGGACATCTTAAGTAGCGAGCAGTACTTC. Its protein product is CASSLGDILSSEQYF. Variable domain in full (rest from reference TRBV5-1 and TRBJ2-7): KAGVTQTPRYLIKTRGQQVTLSCSPISGHRSVSWYQQTPGQGLQFLFEYFSETQRNKGNFPGRFSGRQFSNSRSEMNVSTLELGDSALYLCASSLGDILSSEQYFGPGTRLTVT.

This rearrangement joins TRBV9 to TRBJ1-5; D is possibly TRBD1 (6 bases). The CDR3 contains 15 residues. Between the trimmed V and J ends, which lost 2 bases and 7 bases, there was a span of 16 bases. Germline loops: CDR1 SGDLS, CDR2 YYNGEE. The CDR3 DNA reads TGTGCCAGCAGCGTGGGACACACCAGCAGGCAGCCCCAGCATTTT. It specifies CASSVGHTSRQPQHF.

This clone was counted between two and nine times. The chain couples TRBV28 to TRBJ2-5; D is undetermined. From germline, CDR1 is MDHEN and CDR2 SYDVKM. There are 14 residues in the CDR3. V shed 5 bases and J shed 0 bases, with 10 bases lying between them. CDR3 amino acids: CASSLTMYQETQYF. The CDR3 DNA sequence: TGTGCCAGCAGTCTCACCATGTACCAAGAGACCCAGTACTTC. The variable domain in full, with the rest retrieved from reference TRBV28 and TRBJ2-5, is DVKVTQSSRYLVKRTGEKVFLECVQDMDHENMFWYRQDPGLGLRLIYFSYDVKMKEKGDIPEGYSVSREKKERFSLILESASTNQTSMYLCASSLTMYQETQYFGPGTRLLVL.